This entry lists 16 T cell receptor beta chains sequenced from one sample in a study of T cells in Graves' hyperthyroidism and ophthalmopathy. Amplification of TCR beta CDR3 regions used RNA as the template. TCR CDR3 regions were first amplified by RT-PCR with HTBI primers. Each CDR3 protein is one row after TCRdb ran MiXCR on the multiplex PCR reads. The profile covers around 600,000 distinct CDR3 sequences, with roughly 15% appearing a single time and about 12% taken by the ten largest. Sequencing was performed on blood. These receptor sequences come from a woman in her 50s with Graves' ophthalmopathy.

There are many counts of this clonotype. The CDR3 sequence: CSVAEGGSNQPQHF. CDR3 coding DNA: TGCAGCGTTGCTGAGGGGGGCAGCAATCAGCCCCAGCATTTT. The V call is TRBV29-1, the J call TRBJ1-5, with D possibly TRBD1 on 6 matching bases. Germline values: CDR1 SQVTM, CDR2 ANQGSEA. This CDR3 region has 14 residues. The V end lost 4 bases, the J end lost 1 base, and 11 bases lay between the germline ends.

This clonotype was detected a few times. The gene calls are TRBV20-1 and TRBJ2-7; D is uncertain. V was trimmed by 2 bases and J by 5 bases, leaving 10 bases between them. Germline lookup yields CDR1 DFQATT and CDR2 SNEGSKA (reference sequence). The CDR3 has 12 residues. CDR3 coding DNA: TGCAGTGCTAGACCTCCGAGGAACGAGCAGTACTTC. Its translation: CSARPPRNEQYF.

The V gene is TRBV28, the J gene TRBJ2-7; maybe TRBD2 (6 bases). Germline assignment: CDR1 MDHEN and CDR2 SYDVKM. With 2 bases removed from V and 4 bases from J, the gap between germline ends came to 15 bases. The CDR3 loop spans 15 amino acids. CDR3 protein: CASSLPADGGYEQYF. CDR3 sequence (DNA): TGTGCCAGCAGTTTACCAGCGGACGGGGGTTACGAGCAGTACTTC.

This chain joins TRBV24-1 and TRBJ2-1; TRBD1 might be the D (6 bases). The CDR3 totals 11 residues. Germline CDR1 KGHDR, CDR2 SFDVKD. Trimming left V 4 bases short and J 13 bases short, with 10 bases between. CDR3 loop: CATSDRGVQFF. The CDR3 region has the DNA TGTGCCACCAGTGACAGGGGTGTTCAGTTCTTC.

This clonotype was detected ten times or more. This chain joins TRBV3-1 and TRBJ2-7; D is possibly TRBD1 (6 bases). Trimming removed 6 bases at V and 3 bases at J, with 18 bases between. The germline V gene encodes CDR1 LGHDT and CDR2 YNNKEL (reference sequence). The CDR3 is 15 amino acids. The CDR3 nucleotides read TGTGCCAGCAGACTACAGGGTTTCCCTCACTACGAGCAGTACTTC. Translating gives CASRLQGFPHYEQYF.

This clonotype was observed many times. V is TRBV13 and J is TRBJ2-2; 7 nucleotides agree with TRBD1. CDR1 is PRHDT and CDR2 is FYEKMQ in the germline V gene (reference sequence). J gave up 0 bases and V 4 bases, and 5 bases lay outside the gene matches. The CDR3 spans 16 residues. The CDR3: CASSYLGTANTGELFF. CDR3 nucleotide sequence: TGTGCCAGCAGCTACCTCGGGACAGCGAACACCGGGGAGCTGTTTTTT. The variable domain in full, with the rest retrieved from reference TRBV13 and TRBJ2-2, is AAGVIQSPRHLIKEKRETATLKCYPIPRHDTVYWYQQGPGQDPQFLISFYEKMQSDKGSIPDRFSAQQFSDYHSELNMSSLELGDSALYFCASSYLGTANTGELFFGEGSRLTVL.

This clonotype was picked up many times. The chain links TRBV28 to TRBJ2-7; D might be TRBD1 (6 bases). The V end lost 2 bases, the J end lost 10 bases, and 12 bases lay between the germline ends. Germline CDR1 reads MDHEN; CDR2 reads SYDVKM. The CDR3 extends over 12 amino acids. The CDR3 protein is CASSLQGPRQYF. CDR3 in DNA: TGTGCCAGCAGTTTACAGGGGCCCCGACAGTACTTC.

CDR3 DNA: TGTGCCAGCAGGGATATTAGGTACAGAGGTGGCTACACCTTC. Its translation: CASRDIRYRGGYTF. The chain employs TRBV11-2 and TRBJ1-2; D is ambiguous. This CDR3 comprises 14 residues. V was cut by 6 bases and J by 7 bases, with 18 bases left in between. Germline V lookup: CDR1 SGHAT, CDR2 FQNNGV.

The table lists this clonotype with a few counts. The chain has TRBV4-1 and TRBJ2-7; the D is unclear. The CDR3 consists of 14 residues. CDR1 MGHRA and CDR2 YSYEKL come from the germline V gene. V lost 0 bases and J lost 2, with 8 bases in between. For the CDR3, the DNA is TGCGCCAGCAGCCAAGATGTCCGAACCTACGAGCAGTACTTC. Encoded protein: CASSQDVRTYEQYF.

This clonotype has ten or more counts. The chain carries TRBV11-1 and TRBJ1-5; maybe TRBD1 (5 bases). V shed 5 bases and J shed 5 bases, with 10 bases lying between them. CDR1 and CDR2 from the germline V gene are SGHAT and FQDESV (reference sequence). This CDR3 has 13 residues. DNA for the CDR3: TGTGCCAGCAGCCCACAGGTGGATCAGCCCCAGCATTTT. This sequence encodes CASSPQVDQPQHF. Based on the CDR3 plus reference TRBV11-1 and TRBJ1-5, the full variable domain is EAEVAQSPRYKITEKSQAVAFWCDPISGHATLYWYRQILGQGPELLVQFQDESVVDDSQLPKDRFSAERLKGVDSTLKIQPAELGDSAMYLCASSPQVDQPQHFGDGTRLSIL.

This clonotype was picked up many times. This chain connects TRBV28 to TRBJ2-6; 8 bases map to TRBD1. The CDR3 extends over 16 amino acids. Trimming cost V 5 bases and J 2 bases; bases outside gene matches: 5. Germline V gives CDR1 MDHEN, CDR2 SYDVKM. The CDR3 bases are TGTGCCAGCAGTCTGACAGGGGCTACTGGGGCCAACGTCCTGACTTTC. Its protein product is CASSLTGATGANVLTF. Filled out from reference TRBV28 and TRBJ2-6, the complete variable domain reads DVKVTQSSRYLVKRTGEKVFLECVQDMDHENMFWYRQDPGLGLRLIYFSYDVKMKEKGDIPEGYSVSREKKERFSLILESASTNQTSMYLCASSLTGATGANVLTFGAGSRLTVL.

The rearrangement joins TRBV4-2 to TRBJ2-5; 9 positions agree with TRBD2. V gave up 1 base and J gave up 2 bases; unmatched junction bases: 5. This CDR3 comprises 16 residues. Germline CDR1 is LGHNA and CDR2 is YNFKEQ. Here the CDR3 DNA reads TGTGCCAGCAGCCAAGTTGCAACTAGCGGGCAAGAGACCCAGTACTTC. It specifies CASSQVATSGQETQYF.

This clonotype has a count of ten or more. This rearrangement joins TRBV10-3 to TRBJ1-1; maybe TRBD1 (6 bases). V dropped 4 bases and J dropped 1 base, with 13 bases sitting between them. This CDR3 contains 15 residues. CDR1 and CDR2 (germline): ENHRY, SYGVKD. As DNA, the CDR3 is TGTGCCATCAGTGGGGGGGGGCAGCAGAACACTGAAGCTTTCTTT. Translating it yields CAISGGGQQNTEAFF.

This clonotype was found many times. This chain links TRBV5-8 with TRBJ2-7; D might be TRBD2 (6 bases). CDR1 and CDR2 from the germline V gene are SGHTS and YDEGEE. Trimming cost V 1 base and J 5 bases, with 13 bases left between them. This CDR3 contains 14 residues. As DNA, the CDR3 is TGTGCCAGCAGCTTGAGTCGGAGGGCCCACGAGCAGTACTTC. Translation: CASSLSRRAHEQYF.

A few counts support this clonotype. The chain joins TRBV12-5 to TRBJ2-3; TRBD2 agrees at 7 bases. Looked up from germline, CDR1 is LGHNT and CDR2 is FRNRAP. Unmatched junction bases numbered 6, after V lost 0 bases and J lost 3 bases. The CDR3 is made up of 16 amino acids. CDR3 in amino acids: CASGLVGGPGTDTQYF. CDR3 bases: TGTGCTAGTGGTTTGGTGGGAGGGCCGGGTACAGATACGCAGTATTTT.

This clonotype was counted a few times. The J gene is TRBJ1-2, the V gene TRBV7-2; D is unresolved. The CDR3 sequence is 14 residues long. V shed 2 bases and J shed 3 bases, with 10 bases lying between them. The germline V gene encodes CDR1 SGHTA and CDR2 FQGNSA. CDR3 in DNA: TGTGCCAGCAGCTTACAAGCACCGCACTATGGCTACACCTTC. The encoded protein is CASSLQAPHYGYTF.